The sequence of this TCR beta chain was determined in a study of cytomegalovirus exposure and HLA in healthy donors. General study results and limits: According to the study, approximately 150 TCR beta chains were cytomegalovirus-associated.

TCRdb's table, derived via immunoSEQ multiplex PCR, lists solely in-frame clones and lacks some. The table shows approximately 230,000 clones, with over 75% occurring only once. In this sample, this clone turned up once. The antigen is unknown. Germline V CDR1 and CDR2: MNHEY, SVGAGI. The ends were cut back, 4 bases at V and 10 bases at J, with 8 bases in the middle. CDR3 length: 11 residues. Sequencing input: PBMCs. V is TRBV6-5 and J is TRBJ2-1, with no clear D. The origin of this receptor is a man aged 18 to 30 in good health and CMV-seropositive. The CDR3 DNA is TGTGCCAGCAGTTCCGTTCGGGAGCAGTTCTTC. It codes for CASSSVREQFF.